This TCR beta chain stems from a study of cytomegalovirus exposure and HLA in healthy donors. Study in general: An early data release held tens of millions of unique TCRs from HLA-typed donors. Study conclusions and caveats: The study dropped some indistinguishable V segments, TRBV6-2 and TRBV6-3 among them.

Germline CDR1 reads MNHNS; CDR2 reads SASEGT. CDR3 length equals 14 residues. V shed 0 bases and J shed 3 bases, with 9 bases lying between them. PCR used 60 Vbeta primers and 13 Jbeta primers. Data came from immunoSEQ multiplex PCR; TCRdb stores just in-frame clones and leaves some out. The data show fewer than 200,000 clones, about four fifths seen once. As to this clone: The antigen remains undetermined.

The material sequenced was PBMCs. This chain connects TRBV6-1 to TRBJ2-7; tentative D call: TRBD2 (5 bases). The receptor's source is a woman aged 25 to 39 in good health and CMV-seropositive. CDR3 protein: CASSEADDYYEQYF. As DNA, the CDR3 is TGTGCCAGCAGTGAAGCGGACGACTACTACGAGCAGTACTTC.